This TCR beta chain was sequenced during a study of cytomegalovirus exposure and HLA in healthy donors. Germline V gene sequence: CDR1 SGHVS, CDR2 FQNEAQ. The CDR3 runs to 16 residues. Trimming left V 2 bases short and J 5 bases short, with 18 bases between. With 60 Vbeta and 13 Jbeta primers, the PCR was carried out. The repertoire was sequenced with immunoSEQ multiplex PCR; TCRdb's copy has only in-frame clones and lacks some. The sample lists about 140,000 clones; approximately 67% were seen once. In this sample, this clone turned up a few times. The TCR sequence derives from an older woman in good health and CMV-seronegative. The material sequenced was PBMCs. The V and J genes are TRBV7-8 and TRBJ1-1, with D possibly matching TRBD1 (6 bases). The CDR3 DNA follows: TGTGCCAGCAGCTTAATCCACGGGGGCGGGGGGACTGAAGCTTTCTTT. This translates into CASSLIHGGGGTEAFF.